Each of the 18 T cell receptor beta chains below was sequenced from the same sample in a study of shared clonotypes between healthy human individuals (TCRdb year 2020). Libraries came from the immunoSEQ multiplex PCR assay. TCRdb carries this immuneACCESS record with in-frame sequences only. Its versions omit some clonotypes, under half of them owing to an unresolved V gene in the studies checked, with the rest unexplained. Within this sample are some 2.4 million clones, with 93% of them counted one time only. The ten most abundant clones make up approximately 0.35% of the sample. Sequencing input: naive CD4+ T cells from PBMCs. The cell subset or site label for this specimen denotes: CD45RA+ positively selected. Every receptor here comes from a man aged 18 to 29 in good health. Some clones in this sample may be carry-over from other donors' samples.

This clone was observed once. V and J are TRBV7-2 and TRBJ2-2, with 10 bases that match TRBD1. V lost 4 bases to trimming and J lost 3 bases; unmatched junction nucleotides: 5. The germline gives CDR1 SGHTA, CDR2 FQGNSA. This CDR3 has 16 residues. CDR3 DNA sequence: TGTGCCAGCAGCTCAGACAGGGGGCGCGACACCGGGGAGCTGTTTTTT. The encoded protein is CASSSDRGRDTGELFF.

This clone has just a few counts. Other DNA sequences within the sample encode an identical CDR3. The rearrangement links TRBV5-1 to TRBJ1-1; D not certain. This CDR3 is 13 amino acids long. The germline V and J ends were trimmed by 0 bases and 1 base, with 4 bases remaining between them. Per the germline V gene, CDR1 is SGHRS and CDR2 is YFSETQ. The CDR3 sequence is CASSLEQNTEAFF. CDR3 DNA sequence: TGCGCCAGCAGCTTGGAACAGAACACTGAAGCTTTCTTT.

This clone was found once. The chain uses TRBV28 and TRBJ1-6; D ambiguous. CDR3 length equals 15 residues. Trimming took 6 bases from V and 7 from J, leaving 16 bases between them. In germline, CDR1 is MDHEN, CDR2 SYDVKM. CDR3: CASSRPGKWNSPLHF. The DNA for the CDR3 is TGTGCCAGCAGCCGCCCGGGAAAGTGGAATTCACCCCTCCACTTT.

The CDR3 DNA reads TGTGCCAGTAGGGAGGCTACAGGGACAGGCCCTGGAAACACCATATATTTT. This encodes CASREATGTGPGNTIYF. The rearrangement uses TRBV19 and TRBJ1-3; TRBD1 aligns across 8 bases. The CDR3 extends over 17 amino acids. Germline V gives CDR1 LNHDA, CDR2 SQIVND (reference sequence). After removal of 6 bases from V and 2 bases from J, the junction contained 12 bases not matched to a gene. Full variable domain (remainder filled in from reference TRBV19 and TRBJ1-3): DGGITQSPKYLFRKEGQNVTLSCEQNLNHDAMYWYRQDPGQGLRLIYYSQIVNDFQKGDIAEGYSVSREKKESFPLTVTSAQKNPTAFYLCASREATGTGPGNTIYFGEGSWLTVV.

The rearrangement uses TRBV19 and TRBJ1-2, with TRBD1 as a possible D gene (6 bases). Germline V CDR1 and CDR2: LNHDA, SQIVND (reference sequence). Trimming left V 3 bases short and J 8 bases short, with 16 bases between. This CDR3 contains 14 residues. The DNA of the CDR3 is TGTGCCAGTAGTATGCGACCCCCAGGGGACGGCTACACCTTC. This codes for CASSMRPPGDGYTF.

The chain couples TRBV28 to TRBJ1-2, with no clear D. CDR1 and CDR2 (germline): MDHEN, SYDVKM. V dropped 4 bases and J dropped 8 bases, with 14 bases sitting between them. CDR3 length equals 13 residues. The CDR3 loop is CASSSLLYRGYTF. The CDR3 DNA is TGTGCCAGCAGTTCCCTCCTGTATCGAGGCTACACCTTC.

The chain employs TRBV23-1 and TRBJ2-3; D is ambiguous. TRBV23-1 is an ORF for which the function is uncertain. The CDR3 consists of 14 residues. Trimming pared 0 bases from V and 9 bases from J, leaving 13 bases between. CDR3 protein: CASSQSRHHHTQYF. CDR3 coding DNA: TGCGCCAGCAGTCAATCTCGACACCATCACACGCAGTATTTT.

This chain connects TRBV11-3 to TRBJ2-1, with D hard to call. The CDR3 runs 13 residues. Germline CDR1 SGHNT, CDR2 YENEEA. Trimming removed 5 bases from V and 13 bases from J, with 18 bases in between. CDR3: CASSPRSTENQFF. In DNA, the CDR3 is TGTGCCAGCAGCCCCAGATCGACGGAAAACCAGTTCTTC.

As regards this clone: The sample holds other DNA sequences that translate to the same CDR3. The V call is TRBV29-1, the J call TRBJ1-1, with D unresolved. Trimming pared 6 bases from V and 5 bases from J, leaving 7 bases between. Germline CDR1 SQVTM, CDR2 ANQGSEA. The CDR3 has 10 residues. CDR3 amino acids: CSVVRTEAFF. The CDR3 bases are TGCAGCGTGGTGCGGACTGAAGCTTTCTTT.

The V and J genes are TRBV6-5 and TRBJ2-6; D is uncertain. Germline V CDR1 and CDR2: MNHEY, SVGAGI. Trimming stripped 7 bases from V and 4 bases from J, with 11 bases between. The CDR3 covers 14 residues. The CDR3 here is CASTIGSGANVLTF. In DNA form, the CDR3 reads TGTGCCAGCACCATCGGGTCCGGGGCCAACGTCCTGACTTTC.

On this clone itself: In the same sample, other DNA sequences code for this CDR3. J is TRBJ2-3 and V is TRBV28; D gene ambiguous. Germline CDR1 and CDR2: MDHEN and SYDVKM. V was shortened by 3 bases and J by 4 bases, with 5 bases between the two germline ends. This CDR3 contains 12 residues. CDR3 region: CASSLVSDTQYF. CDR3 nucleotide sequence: TGTGCCAGCAGTTTGGTGTCAGATACGCAGTATTTT.

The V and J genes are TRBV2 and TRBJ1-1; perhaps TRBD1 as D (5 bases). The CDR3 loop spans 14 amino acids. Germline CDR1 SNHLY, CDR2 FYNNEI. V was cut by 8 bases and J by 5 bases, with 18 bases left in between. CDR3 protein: CASGTGREVTEAFF. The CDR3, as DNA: TGTGCCAGCGGGACTGGCAGGGAGGTAACTGAAGCTTTCTTT.

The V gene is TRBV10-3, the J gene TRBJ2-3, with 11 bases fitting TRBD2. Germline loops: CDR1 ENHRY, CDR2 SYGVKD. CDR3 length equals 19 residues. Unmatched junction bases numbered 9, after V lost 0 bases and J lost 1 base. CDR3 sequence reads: CAISESMSSGRIGTDTQYF. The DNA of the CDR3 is TGTGCCATCAGTGAGTCGATGTCTAGCGGGAGGATCGGCACAGATACGCAGTATTTT.

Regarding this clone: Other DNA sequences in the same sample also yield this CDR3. The CDR3 DNA sequence: TGTGCCAGCAGTTCCCCTTACGAGCAGTACTTC. Translation: CASSSPYEQYF. The rearrangement uses TRBV27 and TRBJ2-7; no definite D call. The CDR3 runs to 11 residues. Germline assignment: CDR1 MNHEY and CDR2 SMNVEV (reference sequence). Trimming took 4 bases from V and 4 from J, leaving 5 bases between them.

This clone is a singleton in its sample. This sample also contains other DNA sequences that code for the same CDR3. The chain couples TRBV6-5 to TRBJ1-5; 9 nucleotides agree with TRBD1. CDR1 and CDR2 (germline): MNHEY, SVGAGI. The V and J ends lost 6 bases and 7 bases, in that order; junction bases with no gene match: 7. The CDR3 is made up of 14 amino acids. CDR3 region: CASRPTGGGQPQHF. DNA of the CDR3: TGTGCCAGCAGACCGACAGGGGGGGGGCAGCCCCAGCATTTT.

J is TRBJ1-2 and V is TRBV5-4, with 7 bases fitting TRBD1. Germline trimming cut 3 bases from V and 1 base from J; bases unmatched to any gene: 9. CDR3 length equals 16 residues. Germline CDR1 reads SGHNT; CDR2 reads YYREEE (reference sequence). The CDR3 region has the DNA TGTGCCAGCAGCTCTCCCGGGACAGACGATAACTATGGCTACACCTTC. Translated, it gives CASSSPGTDDNYGYTF.

The CDR3 sequence: CATQAQANTGELFF. CDR3 nucleotides: TGCGCCACCCAAGCCCAAGCGAACACCGGGGAGCTGTTTTTT. This rearrangement joins TRBV10-1 to TRBJ2-2; D is unresolved. CDR3 length: 14 amino acids. Trimming left V 10 bases short and J 0 bases short, with 12 bases between. The V gene's germline CDR1 is WNHNN and CDR2 SYGVQD (reference sequence).

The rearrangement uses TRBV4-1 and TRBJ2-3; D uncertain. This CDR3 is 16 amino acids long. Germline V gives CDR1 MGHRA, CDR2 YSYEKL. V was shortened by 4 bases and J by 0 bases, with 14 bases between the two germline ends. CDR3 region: CASSPRGPSSTDTQYF. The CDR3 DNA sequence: TGCGCCAGCAGCCCAAGAGGCCCTTCTAGCACAGATACGCAGTATTTT.